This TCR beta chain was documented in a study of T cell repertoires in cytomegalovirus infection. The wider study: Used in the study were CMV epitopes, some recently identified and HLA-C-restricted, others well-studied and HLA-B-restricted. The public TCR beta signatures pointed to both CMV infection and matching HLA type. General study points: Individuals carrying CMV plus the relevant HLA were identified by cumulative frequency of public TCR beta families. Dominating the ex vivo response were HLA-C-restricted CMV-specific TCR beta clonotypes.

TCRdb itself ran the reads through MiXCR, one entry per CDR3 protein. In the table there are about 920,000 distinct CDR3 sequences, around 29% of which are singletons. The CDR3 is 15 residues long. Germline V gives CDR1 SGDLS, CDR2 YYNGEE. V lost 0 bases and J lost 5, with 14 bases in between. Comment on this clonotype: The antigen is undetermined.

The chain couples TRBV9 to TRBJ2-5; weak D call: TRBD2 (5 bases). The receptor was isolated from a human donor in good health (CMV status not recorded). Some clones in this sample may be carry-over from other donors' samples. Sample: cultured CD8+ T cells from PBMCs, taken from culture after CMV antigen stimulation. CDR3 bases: TGTGCCAGCAGCGTAGAACCGATCTTAGCGGAGACCCAGTACTTC. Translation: CASSVEPILAETQYF.